This entry lists 10 T cell receptor beta chains sequenced from one sample in a study of T cell responses to AZD1222 COVID-19 vaccine (dated by TCRdb to the early 2020s). What this sample's time point label stands for: about 28 days (+/-7) after the second vaccine dose. The library came from the immunoSEQ multiplex PCR assay. This is the immuneACCESS table as TCRdb keeps it, with only in-frame sequences that have V and J called. A part of the clones is gone; compared with another copy, unresolved V genes explain less than half, and the rest is unexplained. Across this sample there are about 120,000 clones, with approximately 92% seen only once. The ten biggest clones cover over 7.5% of the sample. The starting material was peripheral blood, obtained 28 days after the second AZD1222 dose. These receptors all come from an adult who received the AZD1222 COVID-19 vaccine.

The chain employs TRBV5-4 and TRBJ1-1; TRBD1 might be the D (5 bases). V dropped 4 bases and J dropped 2 bases, with 9 bases sitting between them. Germline CDR1 reads SGHNT; CDR2 reads YYREEE (reference sequence). The CDR3 loop spans 13 amino acids. The CDR3 DNA reads TGTGCCAGCAGCCGGGACTCAAACACTGAAGCTTTCTTT. Translating it yields CASSRDSNTEAFF.

The chain joins TRBV6-1 to TRBJ2-2; TRBD1 matches 12 bases. Unmatched junction bases numbered 5, after V lost 3 bases and J lost 6 bases. CDR3 length equals 16 residues. Looked up from germline, CDR1 is MNHNS and CDR2 is SASEGT. The CDR3 bases are TGTGCCAGCAGTGAGGGGACAGGGGGCCGGGCCGGGGAGCTGTTTTTT. The encoded protein is CASSEGTGGRAGELFF.

The chain employs TRBV9 and TRBJ2-1, with D possibly called TRBD1 or TRBD2 (6 bases each). This CDR3 is 12 amino acids long. Germline V lookup: CDR1 SGDLS, CDR2 YYNGEE. The V end was cut by 5 bases, the J end by 7 bases, with 10 bases between. CDR3 residues: CASRSGANEQFF. The CDR3 region has the DNA TGTGCCAGCAGATCGGGGGCTAATGAGCAGTTCTTC.

This clone was detected only once. This chain connects TRBV5-1 to TRBJ1-2; D is ambiguous. V was pared by 0 bases and J by 6 bases, with 18 bases between. The CDR3 sequence is 16 residues long. Germline V gives CDR1 SGHRS, CDR2 YFSETQ. The CDR3 loop is CASSLEAQPDLNGYTF. The CDR3 bases are TGCGCCAGCAGCTTGGAAGCACAGCCAGATCTTAATGGCTACACCTTC.

The chain employs TRBV25-1 and TRBJ1-5; TRBD1 is a possible D gene (5 bases). V was pared by 2 bases and J by 7 bases, with 12 bases between. Germline-derived CDR1 and CDR2 are MGHDK and SYGVNS. The CDR3 spans 14 residues. For the CDR3, the DNA is TGTGCCAGCAGTGAACCTGGGGGTGCCCAGCCCCAGCATTTT. It encodes CASSEPGGAQPQHF. Drawing the rest from reference TRBV25-1 and TRBJ1-5, the complete variable domain is EADIYQTPRYLVIGTGKKITLECSQTMGHDKMYWYQQDPGMELHLIHYSYGVNSTEKGDLSSESTVSRIRTEHFPLTLESARPSHTSQYLCASSEPGGAQPQHFGDGTRLSIL.

The rearrangement joins TRBV7-9 to TRBJ1-3; a possible D gene is TRBD1 (5 bases). Germline V lookup: CDR1 SEHNR, CDR2 FQNEAQ (reference sequence). CDR3 length equals 16 residues. V was shortened by 5 bases and J by 1 base, with 15 bases between the two germline ends. The CDR3 region is CASSRDPGSSGNTIYF. The CDR3, as DNA: TGTGCCAGCAGCCGGGACCCCGGCTCGTCTGGAAACACCATATATTTT.

The chain employs TRBV10-3 and TRBJ2-7, with 9 bases lining up with TRBD1. Germline loops: CDR1 ENHRY, CDR2 SYGVKD. With V trimmed by 11 bases and J by 5 bases, 7 bases remained unmatched. The CDR3 has 12 amino acids. The CDR3 loop is CAGGTGFHEQYF. Written as DNA, the CDR3 is TGTGCCGGGGGGACAGGGTTCCACGAGCAGTACTTC.

This clone showed up just once. The chain combines TRBV2 with TRBJ1-6; D ambiguous. Deletions cut 7 bases from V and 7 bases from J, with 11 bases between. Germline-derived CDR1 and CDR2 are SNHLY and FYNNEI. CDR3 length: 13 amino acids. The CDR3 DNA is TGTGCCAGCAAACAGCAACTAAATTCACCCCTCCACTTT. This sequence encodes CASKQQLNSPLHF.

V is TRBV15 and J is TRBJ2-5, with 7 bases that match TRBD1. Germline CDR1 reads LNHNV; CDR2 reads YYDKDF (reference sequence). With V trimmed by 5 bases and J by 11 bases, 5 bases remained unmatched. The CDR3 is made up of 11 amino acids. CDR3 in DNA: TGTGCCACCAGCTACCGGGACAGTCAGTACTTC. Its protein product is CATSYRDSQYF.

A single count supports this clone. The gene calls are TRBV5-1 and TRBJ1-2; weak D call: TRBD1 (5 bases). Trimming took 0 bases from V and 6 from J, leaving 12 bases between them. Germline V gene lookup returns CDR1 SGHRS and CDR2 YFSETQ. The CDR3 loop spans 14 amino acids. The CDR3 is CASSLERGANGYTF. CDR3 nucleotides: TGCGCCAGCAGCTTGGAGCGGGGCGCGAATGGCTACACCTTC.